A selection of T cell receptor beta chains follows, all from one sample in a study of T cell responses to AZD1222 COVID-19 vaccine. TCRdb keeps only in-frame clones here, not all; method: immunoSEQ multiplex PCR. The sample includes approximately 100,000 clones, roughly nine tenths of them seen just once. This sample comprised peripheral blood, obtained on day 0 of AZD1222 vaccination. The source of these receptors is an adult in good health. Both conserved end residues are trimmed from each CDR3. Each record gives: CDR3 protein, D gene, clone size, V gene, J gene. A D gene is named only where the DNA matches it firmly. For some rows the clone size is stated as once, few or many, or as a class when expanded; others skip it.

CDR3 protein: ASSSYTGQPQH
D gene: .
clone size: .
V gene: TRBV7-3
J gene: TRBJ1-5

CDR3 protein: ASSQDISPVNTEAF
D gene: .
clone size: .
V gene: TRBV4-1
J gene: TRBJ1-1

CDR3 protein: ASSQDIARDTNQPQH
D gene: .
clone size: .
V gene: TRBV3-1/TRBV3-2
J gene: TRBJ1-5

CDR3 protein: ASTSWGHGYT
D gene: .
clone size: once
V gene: TRBV27
J gene: TRBJ1-2

CDR3 protein: ASSVDPLAGEETDTQY
D gene: TRBD2
clone size: .
V gene: TRBV9
J gene: TRBJ2-3

CDR3 protein: ASSLVTVSTDTQY
D gene: .
clone size: .
V gene: TRBV7-2
J gene: TRBJ2-3

CDR3 protein: ASSNQGFGTEAF
D gene: .
clone size: .
V gene: TRBV3-1/TRBV3-2
J gene: TRBJ1-1

CDR3 protein: ASSLKPGHNTEAF
D gene: .
clone size: .
V gene: TRBV4-3
J gene: TRBJ1-1

CDR3 protein: ASSRTSGGLETQY
D gene: TRBD2
clone size: .
V gene: TRBV9
J gene: TRBJ2-5

CDR3 protein: ASSFPGELF
D gene: .
clone size: .
V gene: TRBV11-2
J gene: TRBJ2-2

CDR3 protein: ASSQPTRNSPLH
D gene: .
clone size: .
V gene: TRBV6-5
J gene: TRBJ1-6

CDR3 protein: ASSLTGISGKLF
D gene: .
clone size: .
V gene: TRBV27
J gene: TRBJ1-4

CDR3 protein: ASSVSTSGGTDTQY
D gene: TRBD2
clone size: .
V gene: TRBV11-3
J gene: TRBJ2-3

CDR3 protein: ASSVAASGSSYEQY
D gene: TRBD2
clone size: .
V gene: TRBV9
J gene: TRBJ2-7

CDR3 protein: ASSRSPDFNEQF
D gene: .
clone size: .
V gene: TRBV7-3
J gene: TRBJ2-1

CDR3 protein: ASSRRGSYGYT
D gene: .
clone size: .
V gene: TRBV12-3/TRBV12-4
J gene: TRBJ1-2

CDR3 protein: ASSFSGTGVNNNEQF
D gene: TRBD1
clone size: .
V gene: TRBV5-5
J gene: TRBJ2-1

CDR3 protein: ASSFSGTYNEQF
D gene: .
clone size: .
V gene: TRBV5-1
J gene: TRBJ2-1

CDR3 protein: ASSGQIGSNTGELF
D gene: .
clone size: .
V gene: TRBV5-1
J gene: TRBJ2-2

CDR3 protein: AISATGGTTWAYEQY
D gene: TRBD1
clone size: .
V gene: TRBV10-3
J gene: TRBJ2-7

CDR3 protein: ASSLGPGGPQH
D gene: TRBD1
clone size: .
V gene: TRBV5-6
J gene: TRBJ1-5

CDR3 protein: ASNLLGRKNEKLF
D gene: .
clone size: .
V gene: TRBV4-1
J gene: TRBJ1-4

CDR3 protein: ASSPDATREGYT
D gene: .
clone size: .
V gene: TRBV18
J gene: TRBJ1-2

CDR3 protein: ASSFQGRVQY
D gene: .
clone size: .
V gene: TRBV12-3/TRBV12-4
J gene: TRBJ2-7

CDR3 protein: ASSRAGLNTEAF
D gene: .
clone size: .
V gene: TRBV2
J gene: TRBJ1-1

CDR3 protein: ASSLGGSYNEQF
D gene: TRBD2
clone size: .
V gene: TRBV7-2
J gene: TRBJ2-1

CDR3 protein: ASSPPDRPYEQY
D gene: TRBD1
clone size: .
V gene: TRBV9
J gene: TRBJ2-7

CDR3 protein: ASSQGQAITEAF
D gene: TRBD1
clone size: .
V gene: TRBV6-2/TRBV6-3
J gene: TRBJ1-1

CDR3 protein: ASSVDGTSFYEQY
D gene: TRBD2
clone size: .
V gene: TRBV11-1
J gene: TRBJ2-7

CDR3 protein: ASSLGGAKSSYEQY
D gene: .
clone size: .
V gene: TRBV5-4
J gene: TRBJ2-7

CDR3 protein: ASNSGWNEQF
D gene: .
clone size: .
V gene: TRBV19
J gene: TRBJ2-1

CDR3 protein: ASSINPQNQPQH
D gene: .
clone size: .
V gene: TRBV5-1
J gene: TRBJ1-5

CDR3 protein: SAGRGQPQH
D gene: TRBD1
clone size: .
V gene: TRBV20-1
J gene: TRBJ1-5

CDR3 protein: ASSVRGLNSPLH
D gene: TRBD1
clone size: .
V gene: TRBV9
J gene: TRBJ1-6

CDR3 protein: ATSRTGQAGGYT
D gene: TRBD1
clone size: .
V gene: TRBV15
J gene: TRBJ1-2

CDR3 protein: ASSYGENYGYT
D gene: .
clone size: .
V gene: TRBV6-5
J gene: TRBJ1-2